The rows below give T cell receptor beta chains drawn from one sample of a study of T cells after yellow fever vaccination. TCRdb passed the 5' RACE reads through MiXCR, listing each CDR3 protein once. Of over 100,000 distinct CDR3 sequences in the sample, roughly 8.9% are singletons; the top ten hold over 25%. This specimen consisted of CD8+ T cells sorted from PBMCs, obtained 45 days after the yellow fever booster vaccination. The receptors were sampled from a young man who received the YFV17D yellow fever vaccine. Both conserved end residues are part of each CDR3.

J,V,CDR3
TRBJ2-1,TRBV12-3/TRBV12-4,CASSLGQGRFF
TRBJ1-2,TRBV25-1,CASSESGGVGGYGYTF
TRBJ2-1,TRBV6-1,CASSPSGAIYNEQFF
TRBJ2-1,TRBV7-9,CASSLDLGLSYNEQFF
TRBJ2-7,TRBV7-6,CASSPRDTTYEQYF
TRBJ2-6,TRBV15,CATLGKREESGANVLTF
TRBJ1-4,TRBV7-3,CASSSHTPTNEKLFF
TRBJ2-7,TRBV29-1,CSVGPGPAYEQYF
TRBJ1-4,TRBV12-3/TRBV12-4,CASSLRESNEKLFF
TRBJ2-1,TRBV7-9,CVAERYNEQFF
TRBJ1-1,TRBV29-1,CSVLKGGREDTEAFF
TRBJ2-5,TRBV6-1,CASSTTLAGVETQYF
TRBJ2-7,TRBV29-1,CSVESGGDSEQYF
TRBJ1-1,TRBV27,CASSSGDYTEAFF
TRBJ2-5,TRBV7-8,CASSLLQGESNQETQYF
TRBJ2-1,TRBV12-3/TRBV12-4,CASSAVFKTSPYNEQFF
TRBJ2-1,TRBV5-6,CASSSTYNEQFF
TRBJ2-3,TRBV27,CASTSGTSTDTQYF
TRBJ2-5,TRBV27,CASSSQGAETQYF
TRBJ2-1,TRBV6-1,CASKHLSRGEAPYNEQFF
TRBJ2-1,TRBV6-2/TRBV6-3,CASSLGYNEQFF